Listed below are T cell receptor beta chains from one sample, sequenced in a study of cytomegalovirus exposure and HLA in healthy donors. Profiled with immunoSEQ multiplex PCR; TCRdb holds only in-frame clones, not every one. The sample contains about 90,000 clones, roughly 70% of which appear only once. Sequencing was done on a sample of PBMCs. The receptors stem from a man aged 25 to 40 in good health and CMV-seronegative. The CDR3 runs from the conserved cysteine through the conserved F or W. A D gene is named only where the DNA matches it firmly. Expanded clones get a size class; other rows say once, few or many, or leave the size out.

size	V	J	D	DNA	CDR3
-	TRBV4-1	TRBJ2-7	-	TGCGCCAGCAGTCCCATAGTCCTAGGCGAGCAGTACTTC	CASSPIVLGEQYF
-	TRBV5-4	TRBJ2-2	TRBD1	TGTGCCAGCAGCCATGACAGGGCCACCGGGGAGCTGTTTTTT	CASSHDRATGELFF
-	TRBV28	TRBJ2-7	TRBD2	TGTGCCAGCAGGCCTCCGGGGGGGTCTTACGAGCAGTACTTC	CASRPPGGSYEQYF
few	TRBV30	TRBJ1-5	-	TGTGCCTGGAGTGGATTGAATAGCGACCCATTGCTGGGCAATCAGCCCCAGCATTTT	CAWSGLNSDPLLGNQPQHF
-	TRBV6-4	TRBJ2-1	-	TGTGCCAGCAGTGACTCGGACAACAATGAGCAGTTCTTC	CASSDSDNNEQFF
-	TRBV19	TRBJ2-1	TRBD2	TGTGCCAGTAGTACTAGGAAGGGACTAGCGCCTAACAATGAGCAGTTCTTC	CASSTRKGLAPNNEQFF
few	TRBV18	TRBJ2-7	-	TGTGCCAGCTCACCAGGGCGCGAGCAGTACTTC	CASSPGREQYF
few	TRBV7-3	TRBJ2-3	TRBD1	TGTGCCAGCAGTCGGGACAGGGGATTCACAGATACGCAGTATTTT	CASSRDRGFTDTQYF
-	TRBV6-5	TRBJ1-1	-	TGTGCCAGCAAAATCGGTCTGAACACTGAAGCTTTCTTT	CASKIGLNTEAFF
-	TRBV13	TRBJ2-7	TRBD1	TGTGCCAGCAGCAACTCCGGGACAGCCGGGTACGAGCAGTACTTC	CASSNSGTAGYEQYF
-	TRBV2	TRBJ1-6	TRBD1	TGTGCCAGCAGGGGGGACAGGGGCATAAGCTCCTATAATTCACCCCTCCACTTT	CASRGDRGISSYNSPLHF
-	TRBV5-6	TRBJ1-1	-	TGTGCCAGCAGCTTGGCCGACTCGACCCACGGAGCTTTCTTT	CASSLADSTHGAFF
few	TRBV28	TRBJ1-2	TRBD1	TGTGCCAGCAGGGGGACAGGGGGCGATGGCTACACCTTC	CASRGTGGDGYTF
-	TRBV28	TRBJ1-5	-	TGTGCCAGCAGTTGGTCCCGGGAATTCTGGGGTCAGCCCCAGCATTTT	CASSWSREFWGQPQHF
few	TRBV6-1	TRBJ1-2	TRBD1	TGTGCCAGCAGTGAAGCGAACAGGGGAGACTATGGCTACACCTTC	CASSEANRGDYGYTF
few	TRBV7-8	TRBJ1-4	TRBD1	TGTGCCAGCAGAGAAGACAGGGTTGAAAAACTGTTTTTT	CASREDRVEKLFF
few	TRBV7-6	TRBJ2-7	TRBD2	TGTGCCAGCAGCTTACTGGGCGGGGGAAGCGGGGATTCCGAGCAGTACTTC	CASSLLGGGSGDSEQYF
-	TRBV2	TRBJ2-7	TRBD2	TGTGCCAGCAGAACGGGAGGCAGCAGCGAGCAGTACTTC	CASRTGGSSEQYF
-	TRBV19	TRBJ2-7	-	TGTGCCAGTAGTATCGAGTCCGGGGCCTACGAGCAGTACTTC	CASSIESGAYEQYF
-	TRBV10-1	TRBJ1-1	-	TGCGCCAGCAGTGGAGCAGGGCGCACTGAAGCTTTCTTT	CASSGAGRTEAFF
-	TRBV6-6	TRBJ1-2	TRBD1	TGTGCCACCAGGGACAGGGGTAGTAACTATGGCTACACCTTC	CATRDRGSNYGYTF
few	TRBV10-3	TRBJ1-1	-	TGTGCCATCAGTGAGAGGGGAAGCGCTGAAGCTTTCTTT	CAISERGSAEAFF
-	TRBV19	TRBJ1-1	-	TGTGCCAGTAGCCGGAACAGGGAGGGCACTGAAGCTTTCTTT	CASSRNREGTEAFF
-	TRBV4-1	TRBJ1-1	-	TGCGCCAGCAGACCAGCAGGGCGGCAAAGGAACACTGAAGCTTTCTTT	CASRPAGRQRNTEAFF
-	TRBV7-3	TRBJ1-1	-	TGTGCCAGCAGCTTAAGTGCAGGATCCAACACTGAAGCTTTCTTT	CASSLSAGSNTEAFF
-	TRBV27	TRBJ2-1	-	TGTGCCAGCAGTTTGACGAGGTTCAATGAGCAGTTCTTC	CASSLTRFNEQFF
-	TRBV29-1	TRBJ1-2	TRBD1	TGCAGCGCGGAACAGGGGTCTGGCTACACCTTC	CSAEQGSGYTF
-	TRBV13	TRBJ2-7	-	TGTGCCAGCAGCTTATCAGACATCTACGAGCAGTACTTC	CASSLSDIYEQYF
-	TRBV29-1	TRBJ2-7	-	TGCAGCGCTCTAGCGAGACCCTACGAGCAGTACTTC	CSALARPYEQYF
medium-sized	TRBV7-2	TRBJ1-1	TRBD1	TGTGCCAGCAGCCAACGGACAGGGGTGAACACTGAAGCTTTCTTT	CASSQRTGVNTEAFF
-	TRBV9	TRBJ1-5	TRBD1	TGTGCCAGCAGCGCAACAGGGGATAGCAATCAGCCCCAGCATTTT	CASSATGDSNQPQHF
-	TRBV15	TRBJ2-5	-	TGTGCCACCAGCACGTCCAACAGGGGGGGGGAGACCCAGTACTTC	CATSTSNRGGETQYF
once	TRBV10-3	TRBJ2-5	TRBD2	TGTGCCATCAGCCCCTACATAGCTAGCGGAAACGGGGAGACCCAGTACTTC	CAISPYIASGNGETQYF
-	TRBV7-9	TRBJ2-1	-	TGTGCCAGCAGCTCGCCCCAGGGGGGACCCTACAATGAGCAGTTCTTC	CASSSPQGGPYNEQFF
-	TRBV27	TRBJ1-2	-	TGTGCCAGCAGTTCAGCGGTCATTAACTATGGCTACACCTTC	CASSSAVINYGYTF
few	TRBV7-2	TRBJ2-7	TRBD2	TGTGCCAGCAGCTTGGAAGGGACTAGCGGGTTGAGGGAGCAGTACTTC	CASSLEGTSGLREQYF
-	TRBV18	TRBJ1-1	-	TGTGCCAGCCTGAAGATGGGGAGCACTGAAGCTTTCTTT	CASLKMGSTEAFF
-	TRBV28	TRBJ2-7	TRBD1	TGTGCCAGCAGTTCCTCAGGGGACAGCTCCTACGAGCAGTACTTC	CASSSSGDSSYEQYF
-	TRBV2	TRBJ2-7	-	TGTGCCAGCGTACTGCACTACGAGCAGTACTTC	CASVLHYEQYF
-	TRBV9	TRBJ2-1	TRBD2	TGTGCCAGCAGCGTAGCTGCGGGGGGGCGGAATGAGCAGTTCTTC	CASSVAAGGRNEQFF
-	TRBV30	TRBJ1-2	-	TGTGCCTGGAGTGGGGGGGTAGGTGGCTACACCTTC	CAWSGGVGGYTF
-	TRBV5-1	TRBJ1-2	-	TGCGCCAGCAGCCGAGGCGACAGTTTTTCGTCAGAGGGCTACACCTTC	CASSRGDSFSSEGYTF
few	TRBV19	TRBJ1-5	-	TGTGCCAGTAGGGAGGAATTCAATCAGCCCCAGCATTTT	CASREEFNQPQHF
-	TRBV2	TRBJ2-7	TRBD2	TGTGCCAGCATCGAGGGGCCGGGGGGGGAGCAGTACTTC	CASIEGPGGEQYF
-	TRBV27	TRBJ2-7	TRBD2	TGTGCCAGCAGTTTACTAGGACTAGCGGGAGACGAGCAGTACTTC	CASSLLGLAGDEQYF
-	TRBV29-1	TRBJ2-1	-	TGCAGCGTCAGAGGGAATGAGCAGTTCTTC	CSVRGNEQFF
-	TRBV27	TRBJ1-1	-	TGTGCCAGCAGTTCCGCAGGGGACACTGAAGCTTTCTTT	CASSSAGDTEAFF